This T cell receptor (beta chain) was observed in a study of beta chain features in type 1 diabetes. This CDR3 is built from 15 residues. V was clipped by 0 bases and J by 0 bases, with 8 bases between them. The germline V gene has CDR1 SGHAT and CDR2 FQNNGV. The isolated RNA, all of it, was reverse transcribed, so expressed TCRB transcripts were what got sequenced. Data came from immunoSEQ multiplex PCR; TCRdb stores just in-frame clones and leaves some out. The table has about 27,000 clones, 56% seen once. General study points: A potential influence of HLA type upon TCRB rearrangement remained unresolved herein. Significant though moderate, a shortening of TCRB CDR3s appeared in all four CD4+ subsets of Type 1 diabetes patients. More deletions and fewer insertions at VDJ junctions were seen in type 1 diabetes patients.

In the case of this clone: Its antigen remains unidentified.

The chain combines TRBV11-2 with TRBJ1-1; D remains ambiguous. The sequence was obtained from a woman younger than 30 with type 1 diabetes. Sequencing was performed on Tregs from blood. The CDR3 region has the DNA TGTGCCAGCAGCTTAGATCCAGTCATGAACACTGAAGCTTTCTTT. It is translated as CASSLDPVMNTEAFF.